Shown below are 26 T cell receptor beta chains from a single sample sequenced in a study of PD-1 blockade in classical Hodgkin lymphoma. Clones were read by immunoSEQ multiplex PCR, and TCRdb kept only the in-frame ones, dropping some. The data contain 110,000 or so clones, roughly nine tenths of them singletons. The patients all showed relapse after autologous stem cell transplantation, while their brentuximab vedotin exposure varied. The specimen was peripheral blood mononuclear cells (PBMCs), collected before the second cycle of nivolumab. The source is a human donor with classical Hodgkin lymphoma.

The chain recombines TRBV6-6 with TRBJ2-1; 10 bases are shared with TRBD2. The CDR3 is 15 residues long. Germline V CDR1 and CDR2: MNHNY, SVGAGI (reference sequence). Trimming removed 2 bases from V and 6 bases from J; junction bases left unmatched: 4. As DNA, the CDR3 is TGTGCCAGCAGTTACGCTAGCGGGGGTGGCAATGAGCAGTTCTTC. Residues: CASSYASGGGNEQFF.

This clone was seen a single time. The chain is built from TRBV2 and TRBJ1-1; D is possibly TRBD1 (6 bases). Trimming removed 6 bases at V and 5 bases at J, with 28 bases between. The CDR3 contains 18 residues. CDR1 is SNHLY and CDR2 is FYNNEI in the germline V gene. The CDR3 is CASRWGPTGSGRSTEAFF. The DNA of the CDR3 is TGTGCCAGCAGGTGGGGGCCCACAGGGTCGGGGAGGTCGACTGAAGCTTTCTTT.

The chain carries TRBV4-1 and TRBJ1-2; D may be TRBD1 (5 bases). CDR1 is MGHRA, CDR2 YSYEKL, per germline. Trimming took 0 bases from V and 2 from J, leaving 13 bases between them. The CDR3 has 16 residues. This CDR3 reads CASSQEGPPRNYGYTF. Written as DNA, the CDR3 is TGCGCCAGCAGCCAAGAGGGACCGCCACGGAACTATGGCTACACCTTC.

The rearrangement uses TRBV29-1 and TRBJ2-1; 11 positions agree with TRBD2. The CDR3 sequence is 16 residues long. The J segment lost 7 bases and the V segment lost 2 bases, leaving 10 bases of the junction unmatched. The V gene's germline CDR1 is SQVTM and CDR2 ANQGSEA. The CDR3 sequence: CSVEPEIAGGRNEQFF. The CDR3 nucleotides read TGCAGCGTTGAACCCGAAATAGCGGGAGGGCGAAATGAGCAGTTCTTC.

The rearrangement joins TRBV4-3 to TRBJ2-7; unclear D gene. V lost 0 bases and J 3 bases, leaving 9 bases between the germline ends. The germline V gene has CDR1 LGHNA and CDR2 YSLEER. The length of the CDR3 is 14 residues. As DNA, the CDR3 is TGCGCCAGCAGCCAAGAGGCCAGCTTCTACGAGCAGTACTTC. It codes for CASSQEASFYEQYF.

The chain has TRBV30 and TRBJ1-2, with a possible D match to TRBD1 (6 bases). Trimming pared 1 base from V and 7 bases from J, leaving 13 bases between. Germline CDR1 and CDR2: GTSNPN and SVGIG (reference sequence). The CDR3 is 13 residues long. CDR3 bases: TGTGCCTGGAGTGCCAACTACAGGGCTGGCTACACCTTC. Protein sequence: CAWSANYRAGYTF.

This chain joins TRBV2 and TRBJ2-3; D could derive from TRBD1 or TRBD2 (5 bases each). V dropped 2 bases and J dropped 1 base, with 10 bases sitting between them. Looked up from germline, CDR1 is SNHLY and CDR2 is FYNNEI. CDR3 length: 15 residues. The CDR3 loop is CASSELTAGTDTQYF. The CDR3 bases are TGTGCCAGCAGTGAATTGACAGCGGGCACAGATACGCAGTATTTT.

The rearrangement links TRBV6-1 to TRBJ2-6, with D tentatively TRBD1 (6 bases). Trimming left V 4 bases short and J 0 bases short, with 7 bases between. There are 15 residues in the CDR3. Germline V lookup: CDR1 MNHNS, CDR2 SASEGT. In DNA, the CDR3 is TGTGCCAGCAGTGGGACAGACTCTGGGGCCAACGTCCTGACTTTC. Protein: CASSGTDSGANVLTF.

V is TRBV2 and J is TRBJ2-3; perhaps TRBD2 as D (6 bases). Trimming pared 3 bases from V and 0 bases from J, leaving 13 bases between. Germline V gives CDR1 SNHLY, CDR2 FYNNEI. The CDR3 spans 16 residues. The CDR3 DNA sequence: TGTGCCAGCAGTGAGGAGGGGACCTTGAGCACAGATACGCAGTATTTT. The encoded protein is CASSEEGTLSTDTQYF.

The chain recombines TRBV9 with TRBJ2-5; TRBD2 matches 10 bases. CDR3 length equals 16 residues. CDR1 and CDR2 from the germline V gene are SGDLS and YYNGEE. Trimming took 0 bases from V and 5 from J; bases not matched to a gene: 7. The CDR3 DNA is TGTGCCAGCAGCGTAGGGGCGAGCGGGAGGGGGGAGACCCAGTACTTC. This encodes CASSVGASGRGETQYF.

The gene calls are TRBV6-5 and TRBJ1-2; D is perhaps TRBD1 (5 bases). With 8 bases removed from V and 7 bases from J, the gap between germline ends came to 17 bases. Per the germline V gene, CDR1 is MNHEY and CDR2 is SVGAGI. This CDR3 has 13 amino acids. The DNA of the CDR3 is TGTGCCAGCCGCCCGGGGGGGAGAAGTGGCTACACCTTC. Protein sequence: CASRPGGRSGYTF.

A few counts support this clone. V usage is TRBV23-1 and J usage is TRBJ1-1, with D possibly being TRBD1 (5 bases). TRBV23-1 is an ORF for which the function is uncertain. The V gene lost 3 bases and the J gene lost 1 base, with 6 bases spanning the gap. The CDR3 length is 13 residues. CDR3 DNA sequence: TGCGCCAGCAGTCAGACAGAGAACACTGAAGCTTTCTTT. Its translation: CASSQTENTEAFF.

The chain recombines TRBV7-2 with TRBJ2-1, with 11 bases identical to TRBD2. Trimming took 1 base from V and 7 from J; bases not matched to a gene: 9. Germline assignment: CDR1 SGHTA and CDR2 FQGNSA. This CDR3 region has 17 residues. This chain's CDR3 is CASSLEGTSGSLNEQFF. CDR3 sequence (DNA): TGTGCCAGCAGCTTAGAAGGCACTAGCGGGAGTTTAAATGAGCAGTTCTTC.

CDR3 residues: CASSLTGETQYF. CDR3 sequence (DNA): TGTGCCAGCAGCTTGACCGGGGAGACCCAGTACTTC. The chain joins TRBV5-4 to TRBJ2-5; D not certain. Germline assignment: CDR1 SGHNT and CDR2 YYREEE (reference sequence). The V end was cut by 1 base, the J end by 5 bases, with 6 bases between. The CDR3 loop spans 12 amino acids.

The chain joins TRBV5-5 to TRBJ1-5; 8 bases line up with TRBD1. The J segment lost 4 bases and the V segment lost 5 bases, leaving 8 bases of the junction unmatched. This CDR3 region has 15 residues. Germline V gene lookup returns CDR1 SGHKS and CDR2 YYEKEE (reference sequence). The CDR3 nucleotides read TGTGCCAGCAGTGTCATCTGGACAGGGAATCAGCCCCAGCATTTT. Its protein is CASSVIWTGNQPQHF.

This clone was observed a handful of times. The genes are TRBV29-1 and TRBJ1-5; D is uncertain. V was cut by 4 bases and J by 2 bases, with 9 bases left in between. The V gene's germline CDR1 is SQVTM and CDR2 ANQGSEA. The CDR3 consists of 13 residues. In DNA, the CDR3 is TGCAGCGTTGTTCCAACGGGCAATCAGCCCCAGCATTTT. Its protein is CSVVPTGNQPQHF. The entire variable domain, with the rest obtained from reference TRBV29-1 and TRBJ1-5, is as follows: SAVISQKPSRDICQRGTSLTIQCQVDSQVTMMFWYRQQPGQSLTLIATANQGSEATYESGFVIDKFPISRPNLTFSTLTVSNMSPEDSSIYLCSVVPTGNQPQHFGDGTRLSIL.

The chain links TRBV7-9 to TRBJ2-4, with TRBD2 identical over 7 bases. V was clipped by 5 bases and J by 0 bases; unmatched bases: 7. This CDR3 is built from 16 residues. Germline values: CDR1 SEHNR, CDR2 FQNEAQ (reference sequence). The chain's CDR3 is CASSRGGGEAKNIQYF. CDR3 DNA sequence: TGTGCCAGCAGCCGCGGCGGGGGTGAAGCCAAAAACATTCAGTACTTC.

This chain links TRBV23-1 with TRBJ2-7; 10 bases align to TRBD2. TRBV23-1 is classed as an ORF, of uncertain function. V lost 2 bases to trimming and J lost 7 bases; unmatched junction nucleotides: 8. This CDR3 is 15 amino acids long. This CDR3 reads CASSQEGLAPQEQYF. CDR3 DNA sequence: TGCGCCAGCAGTCAAGAGGGACTAGCGCCCCAGGAGCAGTACTTC.

CDR3 DNA: TGTGCCAGCAGCTTGACCGAGTACAATGAGCAGTTCTTC. It translates to CASSLTEYNEQFF. The chain uses TRBV5-5 and TRBJ2-1, with unresolved D. The CDR3 loop spans 13 amino acids. Germline CDR1 reads SGHKS; CDR2 reads YYEKEE (reference sequence). Deletions cut 1 base from V and 4 bases from J, with 6 bases between.

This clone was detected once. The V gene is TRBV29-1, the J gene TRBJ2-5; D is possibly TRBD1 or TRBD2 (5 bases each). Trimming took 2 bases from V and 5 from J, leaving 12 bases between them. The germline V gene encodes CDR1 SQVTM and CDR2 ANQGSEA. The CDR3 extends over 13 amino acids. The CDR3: CSVEKGPAETQYF. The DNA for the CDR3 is TGCAGCGTTGAAAAGGGACCCGCGGAGACCCAGTACTTC.

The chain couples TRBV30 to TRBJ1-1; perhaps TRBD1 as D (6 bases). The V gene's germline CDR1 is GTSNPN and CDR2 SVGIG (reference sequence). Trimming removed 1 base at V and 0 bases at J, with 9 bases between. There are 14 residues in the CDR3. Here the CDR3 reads CAWSGWDMNTEAFF. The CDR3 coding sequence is TGTGCCTGGAGTGGATGGGACATGAACACTGAAGCTTTCTTT.

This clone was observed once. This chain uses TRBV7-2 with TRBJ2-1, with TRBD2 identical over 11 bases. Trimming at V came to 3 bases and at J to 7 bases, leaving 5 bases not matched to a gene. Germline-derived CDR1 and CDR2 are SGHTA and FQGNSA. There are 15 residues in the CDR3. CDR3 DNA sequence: TGTGCCAGCAGCTTGCTAGCGGGAGGCTCGAATGAGCAGTTCTTC. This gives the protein CASSLLAGGSNEQFF.

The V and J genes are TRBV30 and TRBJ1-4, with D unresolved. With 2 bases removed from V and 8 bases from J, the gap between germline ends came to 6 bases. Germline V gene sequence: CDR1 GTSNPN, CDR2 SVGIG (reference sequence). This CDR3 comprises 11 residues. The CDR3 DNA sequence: TGTGCCTGGAGTATCAGGGAAAAACTGTTTTTT. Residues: CAWSIREKLFF. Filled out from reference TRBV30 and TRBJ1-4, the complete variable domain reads SQTIHQWPATLVQPVGSPLSLECTVEGTSNPNLYWYRQAAGRGLQLLFYSVGIGQISSEVPQNLSASRPQDRQFILSSKKLLLSDSGFYLCAWSIREKLFFGSGTQLSVL.

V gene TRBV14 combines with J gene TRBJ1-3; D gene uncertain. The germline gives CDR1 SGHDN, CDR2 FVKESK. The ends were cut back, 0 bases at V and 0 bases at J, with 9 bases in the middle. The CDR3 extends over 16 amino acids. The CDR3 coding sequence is TGTGCCAGCAGCCAAGACCCCTGGGGCTCTGGAAACACCATATATTTT. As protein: CASSQDPWGSGNTIYF.

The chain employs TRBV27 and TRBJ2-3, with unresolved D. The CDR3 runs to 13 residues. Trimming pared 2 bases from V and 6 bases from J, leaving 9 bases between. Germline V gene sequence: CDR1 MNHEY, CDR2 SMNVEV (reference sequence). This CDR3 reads CASSLQDWDTQYF. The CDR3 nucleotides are TGTGCCAGCAGTTTACAAGACTGGGATACGCAGTATTTT.

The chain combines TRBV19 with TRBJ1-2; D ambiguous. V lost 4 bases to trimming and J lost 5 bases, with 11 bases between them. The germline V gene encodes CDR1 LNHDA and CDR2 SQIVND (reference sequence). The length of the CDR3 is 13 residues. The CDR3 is CASSRGPQYGYTF. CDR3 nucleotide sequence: TGTGCCAGTAGTAGAGGGCCACAGTATGGCTACACCTTC.